The text below deals with one T cell receptor (beta chain). The antigen remains undetermined. This CDR3 is built from 15 residues. After removal of 5 bases from V and 7 bases from J, the junction contained 9 bases not matched to a gene. The germline V gene has CDR1 MNHEY and CDR2 SVGAGI. The data stem from a study of Ad26.COV2.S vaccination and SARS-CoV-2 variants. General study results and limits: Measures of TCR breadth and depth may have fallen short of total T cell responses. Those who received vaccine or placebo ended up with similar non-spike TCR breadth.

The repertoire was sequenced with immunoSEQ multiplex PCR; TCRdb's copy has only in-frame clones and lacks some. The top ten clones hold more than 10% of a sample with 350,000 to 500,000 clones, around 90% of them seen once. Indicated treatment: some 20 received Ad26.COV2.S at low or high dose, single or two shots; about five received placebo; per-sample allocation not given. Day 63 following the first vaccine or placebo injection was when the samples were taken. Vaccine was an Ad26 vector expressing Wuhan-strain SARS-CoV-2 spike. The sequences come from peripheral blood, collected in a trial of Ad26.COV2.S vaccine versus placebo. The chain carries TRBV6-5 and TRBJ2-1; 9 nucleotides align to TRBD1. The origin of this receptor is a person between 18 and 65 years old who received the Ad26.COV2.S COVID-19 vaccine or a placebo. The CDR3 DNA is TGTGCCAGCAGTACCACAGGGGGCATTAAAAATGAGCAGTTCTTC. It yields the protein CASSTTGGIKNEQFF.